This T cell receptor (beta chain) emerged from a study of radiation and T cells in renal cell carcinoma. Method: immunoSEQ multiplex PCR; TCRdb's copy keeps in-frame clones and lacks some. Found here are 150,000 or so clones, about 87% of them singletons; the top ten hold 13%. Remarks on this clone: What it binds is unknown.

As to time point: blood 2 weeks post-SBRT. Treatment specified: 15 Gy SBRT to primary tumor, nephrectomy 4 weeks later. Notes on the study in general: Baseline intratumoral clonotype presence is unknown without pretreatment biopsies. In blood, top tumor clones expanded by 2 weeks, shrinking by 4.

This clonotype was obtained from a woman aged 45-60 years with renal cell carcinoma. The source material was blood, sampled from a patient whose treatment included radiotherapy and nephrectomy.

This CDR3 is CASSYNGTGGWETQYF. CDR3 bases: TGTGCCAGCAGTTATAACGGGACAGGGGGCTGGGAGACCCAGTACTTC. The J gene is TRBJ2-5, the V gene TRBV5-4, with 12 bases that match TRBD1. In germline, CDR1 is SGHNT, CDR2 YYREEE (reference sequence). The ends lost 5 bases at V and 5 bases at J; junction bases unmatched: 10. The CDR3 loop spans 16 amino acids.